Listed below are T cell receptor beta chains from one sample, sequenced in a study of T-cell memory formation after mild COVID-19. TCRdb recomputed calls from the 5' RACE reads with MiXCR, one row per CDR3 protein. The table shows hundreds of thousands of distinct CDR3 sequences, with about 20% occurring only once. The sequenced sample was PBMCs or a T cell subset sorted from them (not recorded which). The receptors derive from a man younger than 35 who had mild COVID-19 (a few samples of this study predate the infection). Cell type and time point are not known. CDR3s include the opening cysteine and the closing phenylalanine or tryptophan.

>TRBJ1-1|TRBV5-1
CASSLAPTEAFF
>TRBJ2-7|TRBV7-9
CASSLRSYEQYF
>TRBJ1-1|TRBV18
CASSPPAGRSTEAFF
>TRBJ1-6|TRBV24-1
CATRVSGKGAGPPLHF
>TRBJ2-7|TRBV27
CASRTRGTATYEQYF
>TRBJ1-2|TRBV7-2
CASSFNRVEGGYTF
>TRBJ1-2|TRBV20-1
CSAPADNYGYTF
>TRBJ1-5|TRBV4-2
CASSQGAQPQHF
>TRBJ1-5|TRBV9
CASSATGDGPQHF
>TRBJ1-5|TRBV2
CASSRTGWEDQPQHF
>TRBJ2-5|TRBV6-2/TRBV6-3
CASSYSRAQETQYF
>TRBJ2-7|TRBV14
CASSQGRVGYEQYF
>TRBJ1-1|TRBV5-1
CARSPGQISGEAFF
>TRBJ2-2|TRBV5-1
CASSLADSGELFF
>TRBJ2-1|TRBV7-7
CASSPGGALNEQFF
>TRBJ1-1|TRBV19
CASMEGSINTEAFF
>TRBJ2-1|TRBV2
CASSGNIEQFF
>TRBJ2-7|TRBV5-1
CASSAPGTLYEQYF
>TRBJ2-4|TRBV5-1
CASSSLNRNIQYF
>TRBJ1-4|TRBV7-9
CASSWNEKLFF
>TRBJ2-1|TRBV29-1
CSDLIAGDSSYNEQFF
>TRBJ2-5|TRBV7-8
CASSFEGVTQYF
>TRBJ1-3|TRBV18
CASSPPANSGNTIYF
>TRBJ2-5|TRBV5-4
CASSPSGQLQETQYF
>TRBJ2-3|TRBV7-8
CASKRGGGPDTQYF
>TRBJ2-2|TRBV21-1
CASSIGGGTVGELFF
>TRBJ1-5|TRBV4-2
CASSQDRAGGGNQPQHF
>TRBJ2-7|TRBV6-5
CASSYSLDSAYEQCF
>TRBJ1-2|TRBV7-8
CASSFVSVPGPRSGYTF
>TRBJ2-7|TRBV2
CASRNRDAYEQYF
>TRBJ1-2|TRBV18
CASSTDRHGYTF
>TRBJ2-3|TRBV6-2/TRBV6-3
CASSERTSGSTDTQYF
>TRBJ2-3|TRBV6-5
CASSYVSGGTDTQYF
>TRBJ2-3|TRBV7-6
CASSPVAGYDTQYF
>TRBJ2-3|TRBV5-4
CASSLAVAGETDTQYF